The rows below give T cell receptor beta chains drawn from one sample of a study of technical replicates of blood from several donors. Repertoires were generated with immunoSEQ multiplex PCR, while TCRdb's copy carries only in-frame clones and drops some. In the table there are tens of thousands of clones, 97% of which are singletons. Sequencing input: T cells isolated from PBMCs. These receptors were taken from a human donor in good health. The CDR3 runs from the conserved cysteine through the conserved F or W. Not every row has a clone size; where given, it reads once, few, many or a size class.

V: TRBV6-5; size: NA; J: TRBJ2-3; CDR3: CASSELSGNTQYF
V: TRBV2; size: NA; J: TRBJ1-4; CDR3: CARTGGADEKLFF
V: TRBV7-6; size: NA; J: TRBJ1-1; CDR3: CASSLQGTTEAFF
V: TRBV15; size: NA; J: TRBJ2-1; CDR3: CATSRVLGGTSGSSYNEQFF
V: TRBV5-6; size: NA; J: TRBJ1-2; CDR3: CASSPISGTTYGYTF
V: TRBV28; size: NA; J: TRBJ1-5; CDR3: CASSYEPGQGYNQPQHF
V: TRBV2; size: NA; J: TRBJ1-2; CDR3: CASSAAGMSTYGYTF
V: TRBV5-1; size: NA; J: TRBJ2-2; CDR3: CASASLSGANTGELFF
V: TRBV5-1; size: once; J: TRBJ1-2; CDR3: CASTTGQQGLGGYTF
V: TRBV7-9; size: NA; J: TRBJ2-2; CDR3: CASPTREGPGTSPVGELFF
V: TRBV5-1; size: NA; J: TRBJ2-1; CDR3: CASSWGLAGAGDEQFF
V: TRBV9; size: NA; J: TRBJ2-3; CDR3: CASRSGDADTQYF
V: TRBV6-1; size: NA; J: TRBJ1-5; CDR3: CASSRTGDQPQHF